The 10 T cell receptor beta chains reported below all come from one sample, sequenced in a study of T cell responses to AZD1222 COVID-19 vaccine (dated by TCRdb to the early 2020s). The method behind the library was the immunoSEQ multiplex PCR assay. TCRdb carries this immuneACCESS record with in-frame sequences only. Its versions omit some clonotypes, under half of them owing to an unresolved V gene in the studies checked, with the rest unexplained. The sample table shows fewer than 150,000 clones, and roughly 86% are seen once. Over 5% of the sample lies in the top ten. Explained via the paper, the time point label denotes: about 28 days (+/-7) after the second vaccine dose. The source was peripheral blood, collected 28 days after the second AZD1222 dose. These receptors all stem from an adult who received the AZD1222 COVID-19 vaccine.

This chain joins TRBV29-1 and TRBJ1-2; TRBD1 aligns across 8 bases. V was pared by 6 bases and J by 6 bases, with 3 bases of the junction left unmatched. Germline lookup yields CDR1 SQVTM and CDR2 ANQGSEA. CDR3 size: 11 residues. CDR3 region: CSVRTGNGYTF. The DNA of the CDR3 is TGCAGCGTGCGGACAGGGAATGGCTACACCTTC.

The CDR3 spells CATSGGNRGSNEQFF. CDR3 sequence (DNA): TGTGCCACGTCAGGGGGAAACCGGGGTAGCAATGAGCAGTTCTTC. The chain has TRBV10-3 and TRBJ2-1; 7 bases agree with TRBD1. Germline assignment: CDR1 ENHRY and CDR2 SYGVKD. V gave up 10 bases and J gave up 6 bases; unmatched junction bases: 15. The CDR3 runs to 15 residues.

The chain uses TRBV11-2 and TRBJ1-2, with a tentative D call TRBD1 (5 bases). Germline CDR1 reads SGHAT; CDR2 reads FQNNGV. The V gene lost 3 bases and the J gene lost 2 bases, with 7 bases spanning the gap. The CDR3 has 13 residues. The CDR3 protein is CASSFGQNYGYTF. The CDR3, as DNA: TGTGCCAGCAGCTTCGGACAAAACTATGGCTACACCTTC.

This chain connects TRBV29-1 to TRBJ2-1; no clear D. Between the trimmed V and J ends, which lost 6 bases and 3 bases, there was a span of 15 bases. CDR3 length: 14 residues. Germline V CDR1 and CDR2: SQVTM, ANQGSEA. DNA for the CDR3: TGCAGCGTCCCGCCAGAGAGCTACTACAATGAGCAGTTCTTC. The encoded protein is CSVPPESYYNEQFF.

The genes are TRBV4-2 and TRBJ1-1; D may be TRBD1 (5 bases). This CDR3 spans 14 amino acids. Germline assignment: CDR1 LGHNA and CDR2 YNFKEQ. Trimming took 3 bases from V and 4 from J, leaving 12 bases between them. CDR3 nucleotide sequence: TGTGCCAGCAGCCAGCTGGGGGAGGGCACTGAAGCTTTCTTT. It is translated as CASSQLGEGTEAFF.

There are a few counts of this clone. This chain joins TRBV4-3 and TRBJ2-3; the D call may be TRBD1 or TRBD2 (6 bases each). The CDR3 runs 15 residues. The germline V and J ends were trimmed by 4 bases and 5 bases, with 16 bases remaining between them. CDR1 LGHNA and CDR2 YSLEER come from the germline V gene. The CDR3 bases are TGCGCCAGCAGCCGGGGGGCGACACTGGGAGATACGCAGTATTTT. It specifies CASSRGATLGDTQYF.

V is TRBV30 and J is TRBJ1-1; D not certain. The V and J ends lost 0 bases and 8 bases respectively, with 16 bases between them. Germline V gives CDR1 GTSNPN, CDR2 SVGIG (reference sequence). This CDR3 contains 14 residues. The CDR3 spells CAWSVIPLMGEAFF. The CDR3 DNA follows: TGTGCCTGGAGTGTAATTCCCCTGATGGGCGAAGCTTTCTTT.

The chain combines TRBV5-1 with TRBJ1-1; a weak D match, TRBD1 (5 bases). Germline values: CDR1 SGHRS, CDR2 YFSETQ. This CDR3 comprises 15 residues. Deletions cut 2 bases from V and 0 bases from J, with 11 bases between. As DNA, the CDR3 is TGCGCCAGCAGCTTCGCAGGGCAAGTGAACACTGAAGCTTTCTTT. Its protein product is CASSFAGQVNTEAFF.

The chain carries TRBV4-1 and TRBJ2-7; TRBD1 aligns across 9 bases. Germline V CDR1 and CDR2: MGHRA, YSYEKL. The CDR3 covers 15 residues. V was pared by 3 bases and J by 2 bases, with 5 bases of the junction left unmatched. The CDR3, as DNA: TGCGCCAGCAGCCAGCCGGGACAGGGAACCTACGAGCAGTACTTC. As protein: CASSQPGQGTYEQYF.

The V gene is TRBV11-1, the J gene TRBJ2-1; D not resolved. There are 16 residues in the CDR3. Germline V gene data show CDR1 as SGHAT and CDR2 as FQDESV (reference sequence). Trimming took 1 base from V and 0 from J, leaving 10 bases between them. Here the CDR3 reads CASSLVGGDSYNEQFF. The CDR3 DNA reads as TGTGCCAGCAGCTTAGTAGGTGGGGACTCCTACAATGAGCAGTTCTTC.